This TCR beta chain was captured in a study of blood T cell repertoires in COVID-19. Repertoires were generated with immunoSEQ multiplex PCR, while TCRdb's copy carries only in-frame clones and drops some. Of tens of thousands of clones in the sample, under 85% were seen once. CDR3 size: 13 residues. V lost 4 bases, J lost 4 bases, and 10 bases lay in between. Germline values: CDR1 LGHNA, CDR2 YSLEER. The clonotype comes from a man older than 75 with acute or convalescent COVID-19. The V gene is TRBV4-3, the J gene TRBJ1-1, with D hard to call. Material: peripheral blood. DNA of the CDR3: TGCGCCAGCAGCCCCTCGGGTGGCACTGAAGCTTTCTTT. Translation: CASSPSGGTEAFF.